This entry concerns a single TCR beta chain. While infection was still active, Seattle patients were enrolled and then followed longitudinally. Germline assignment: CDR1 KGHSH and CDR2 LQKENI. CDR3 length: 13 amino acids. V was clipped by 3 bases and J by 5 bases, with 7 bases between them. Some clones are missing from TCRdb's copy, which holds only in-frame ones; the method was immunoSEQ multiplex PCR. The data show a few hundred thousand clones, about nine tenths seen once. This sample was taken from a study of blood T cell repertoires in COVID-19. V usage is TRBV18 and J usage is TRBJ2-2; tentative D call: TRBD2 (5 bases). Sequencing was done on a sample of peripheral blood. This receptor was taken from a young adult with COVID-19, enrolled during active disease. CDR3 region: CASSPDSTGELFF. The DNA of the CDR3 is TGTGCCAGCTCACCGGACTCTACCGGGGAGCTGTTTTTT.